This TCR beta chain emerged from a study of blood T cell repertoires in COVID-19. At the level of the study: Collection of acute and convalescent COVID-19 samples took place in the United States, Italy and Spain. T cells, B-cell-depleted T cells, or PBMCs supplied cDNA or gDNA.

This CDR3 region has 10 residues. V dropped 8 bases and J dropped 4 bases, with 4 bases sitting between them. Per the original data handling: How many nucleated cells were present was estimated from reference gene primer amplification. Repertoires were generated with immunoSEQ multiplex PCR, while TCRdb's copy carries only in-frame clones and drops some. V, J and clone size derive from that table, while D and trimming were established from the DNA sequence. The sample includes about 210,000 clones, more than 75% of them seen just once. The count of this clone is one. The V gene is TRBV12-3 or TRBV12-4, the J gene TRBJ2-3; D gene uncertain. The clonotype was recovered from a man aged 60 to 69 with acute or convalescent COVID-19. Sequencing was carried out using peripheral blood. The CDR3, as DNA: TGTGCCAGCCGGGCAGATACGCAGTATTTT. Residues: CASRADTQYF.